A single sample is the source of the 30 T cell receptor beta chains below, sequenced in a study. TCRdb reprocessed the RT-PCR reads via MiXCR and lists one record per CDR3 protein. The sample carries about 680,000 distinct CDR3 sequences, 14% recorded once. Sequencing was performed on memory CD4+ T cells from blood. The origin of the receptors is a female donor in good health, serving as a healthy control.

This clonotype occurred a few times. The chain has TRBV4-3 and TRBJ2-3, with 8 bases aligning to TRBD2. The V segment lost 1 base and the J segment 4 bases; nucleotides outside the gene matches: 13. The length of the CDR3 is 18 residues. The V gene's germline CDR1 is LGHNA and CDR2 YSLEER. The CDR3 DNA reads TGCGCCAGCAGCCAAGGGGGTCAGGGCGGGGGGAACGCAGATACGCAGTATTTT. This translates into CASSQGGQGGGNADTQYF.

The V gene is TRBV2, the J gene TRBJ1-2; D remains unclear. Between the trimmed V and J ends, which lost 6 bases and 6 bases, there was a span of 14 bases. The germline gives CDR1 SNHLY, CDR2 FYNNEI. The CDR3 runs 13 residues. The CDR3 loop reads CASRMDHQDGYTF. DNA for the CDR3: TGTGCCAGCAGGATGGACCATCAGGATGGCTACACCTTC.

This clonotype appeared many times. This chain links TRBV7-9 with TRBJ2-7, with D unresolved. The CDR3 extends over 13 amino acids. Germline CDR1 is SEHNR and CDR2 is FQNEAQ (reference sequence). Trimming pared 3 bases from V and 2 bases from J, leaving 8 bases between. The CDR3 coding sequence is TGTGCCAGCAGCTTTCCCCCGGCCTACGAGCAGTACTTC. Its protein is CASSFPPAYEQYF.

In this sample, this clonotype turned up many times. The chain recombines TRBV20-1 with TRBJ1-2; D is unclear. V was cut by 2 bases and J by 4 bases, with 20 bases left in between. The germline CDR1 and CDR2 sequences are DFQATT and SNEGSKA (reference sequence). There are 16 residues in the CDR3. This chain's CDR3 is CSARPGSLPSRYGYTF. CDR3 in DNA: TGCAGTGCTAGACCCGGATCCCTGCCATCCCGCTATGGCTACACCTTC.

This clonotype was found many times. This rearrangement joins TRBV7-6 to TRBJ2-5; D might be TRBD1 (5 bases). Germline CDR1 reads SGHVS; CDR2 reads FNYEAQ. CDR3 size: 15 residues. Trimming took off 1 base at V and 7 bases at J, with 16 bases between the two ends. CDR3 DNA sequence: TGTGCCAGCAGCTTAGGGACCTTAGGGGTATGGACCCAGTACTTC. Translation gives CASSLGTLGVWTQYF.

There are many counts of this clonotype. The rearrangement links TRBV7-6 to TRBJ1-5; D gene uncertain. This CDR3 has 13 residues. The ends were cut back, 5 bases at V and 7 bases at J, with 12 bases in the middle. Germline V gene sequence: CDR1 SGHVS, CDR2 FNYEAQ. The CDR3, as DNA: TGTGCCAGCAGCCCCGGAGTGGGGCAGCCCCAGCATTTT. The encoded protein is CASSPGVGQPQHF.

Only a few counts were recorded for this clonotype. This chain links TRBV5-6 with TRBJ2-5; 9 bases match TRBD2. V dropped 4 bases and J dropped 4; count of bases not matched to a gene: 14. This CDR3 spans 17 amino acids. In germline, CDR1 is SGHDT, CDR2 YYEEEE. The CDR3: CASSPELGAGGLETQYF. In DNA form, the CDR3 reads TGTGCCAGCAGCCCCGAACTGGGAGCGGGAGGCCTAGAGACCCAGTACTTC.

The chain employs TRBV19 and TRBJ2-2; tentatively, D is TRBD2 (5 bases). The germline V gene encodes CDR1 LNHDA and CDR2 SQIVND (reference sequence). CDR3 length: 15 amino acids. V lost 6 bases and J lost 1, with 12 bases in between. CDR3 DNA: TGTGCCAGTAGGCACGGGGTCGGGAACACCGGGGAGCTGTTTTTT. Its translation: CASRHGVGNTGELFF. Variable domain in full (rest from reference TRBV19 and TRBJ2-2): DGGITQSPKYLFRKEGQNVTLSCEQNLNHDAMYWYRQDPGQGLRLIYYSQIVNDFQKGDIAEGYSVSREKKESFPLTVTSAQKNPTAFYLCASRHGVGNTGELFFGEGSRLTVL.

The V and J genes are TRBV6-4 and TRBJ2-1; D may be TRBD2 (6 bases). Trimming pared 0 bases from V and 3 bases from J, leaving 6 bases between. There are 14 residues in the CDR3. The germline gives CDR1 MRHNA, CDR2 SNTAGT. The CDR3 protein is CASSDSGGYNEQFF. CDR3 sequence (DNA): TGTGCCAGCAGTGACTCGGGGGGCTACAATGAGCAGTTCTTC.

CDR3 in DNA: TGTGCCAGCAGGGCCACAGGGAACACTGAAGCTTTCTTT. Its protein product is CASRATGNTEAFF. The chain links TRBV27 to TRBJ1-1; D may be TRBD1 (5 bases). Germline V gene data show CDR1 as MNHEY and CDR2 as SMNVEV (reference sequence). V was pared by 6 bases and J by 1 base, with 9 bases between. The CDR3 has 13 amino acids.

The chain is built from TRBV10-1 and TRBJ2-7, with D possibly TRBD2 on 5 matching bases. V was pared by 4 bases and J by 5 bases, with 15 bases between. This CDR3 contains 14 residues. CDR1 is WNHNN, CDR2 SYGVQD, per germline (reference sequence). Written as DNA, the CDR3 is TGCGCCAGCAGTGGCGGAGGATCCTTCCACGAGCAGTACTTC. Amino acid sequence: CASSGGGSFHEQYF.

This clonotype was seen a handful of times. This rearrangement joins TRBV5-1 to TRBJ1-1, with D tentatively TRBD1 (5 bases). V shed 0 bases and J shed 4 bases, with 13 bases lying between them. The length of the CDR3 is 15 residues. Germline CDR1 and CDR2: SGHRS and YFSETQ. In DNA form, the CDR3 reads TGCGCCAGCAGCTTGGTGGGGCCTGGCTCCACTGAAGCTTTCTTT. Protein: CASSLVGPGSTEAFF.

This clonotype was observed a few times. CDR3 protein: CSVETRNTIYF. The CDR3 region has the DNA TGCAGCGTTGAAACAAGAAACACCATATATTTT. The chain uses TRBV29-1 and TRBJ1-3; D uncertain. Germline V gene sequence: CDR1 SQVTM, CDR2 ANQGSEA. Trimming took off 2 bases at V and 5 bases at J, with 4 bases between the two ends. CDR3 length: 11 amino acids.

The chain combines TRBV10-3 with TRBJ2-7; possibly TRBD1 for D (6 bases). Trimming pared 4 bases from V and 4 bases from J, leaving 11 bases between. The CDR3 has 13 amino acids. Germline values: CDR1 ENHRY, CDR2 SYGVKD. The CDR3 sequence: CAISATQGYEQYF. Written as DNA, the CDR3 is TGTGCCATCAGTGCGACACAGGGTTACGAGCAGTACTTC.

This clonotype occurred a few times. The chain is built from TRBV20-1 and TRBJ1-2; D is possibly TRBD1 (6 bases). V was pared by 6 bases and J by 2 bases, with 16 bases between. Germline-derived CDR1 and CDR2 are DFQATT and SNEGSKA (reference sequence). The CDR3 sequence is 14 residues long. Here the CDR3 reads CSASQSTGNYGYTF. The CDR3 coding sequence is TGCAGTGCCAGCCAGTCGACAGGCAACTATGGCTACACCTTC.

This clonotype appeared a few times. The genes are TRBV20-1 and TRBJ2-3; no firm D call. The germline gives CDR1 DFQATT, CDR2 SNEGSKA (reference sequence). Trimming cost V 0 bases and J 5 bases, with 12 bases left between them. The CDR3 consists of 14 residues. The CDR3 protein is CSARDPTLGDTQYF. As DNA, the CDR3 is TGCAGTGCTAGAGATCCGACTCTTGGAGATACGCAGTATTTT.

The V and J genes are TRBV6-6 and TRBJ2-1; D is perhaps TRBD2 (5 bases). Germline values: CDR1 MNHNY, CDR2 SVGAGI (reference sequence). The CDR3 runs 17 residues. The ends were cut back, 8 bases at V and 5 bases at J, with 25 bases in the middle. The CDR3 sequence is CASGELVRTSRDNEQFF. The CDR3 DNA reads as TGTGCCAGCGGGGAGTTAGTCCGGACTTCTAGGGACAATGAGCAGTTCTTC.

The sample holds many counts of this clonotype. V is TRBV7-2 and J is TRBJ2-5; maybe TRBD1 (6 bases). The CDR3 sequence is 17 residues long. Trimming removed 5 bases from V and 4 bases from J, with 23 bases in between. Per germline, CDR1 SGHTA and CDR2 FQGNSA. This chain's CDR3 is CASSPLRGTGRAETQYF. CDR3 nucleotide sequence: TGTGCCAGCAGCCCTTTAAGGGGAACAGGGCGGGCAGAGACCCAGTACTTC.

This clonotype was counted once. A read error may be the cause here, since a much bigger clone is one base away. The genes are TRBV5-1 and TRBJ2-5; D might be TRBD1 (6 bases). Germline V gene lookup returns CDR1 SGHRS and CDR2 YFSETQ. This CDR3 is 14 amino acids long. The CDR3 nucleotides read TGCGCCAGCAGCTGGGGGACAAACCAAGAGACCCTGTACTTC. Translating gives CASSWGTNQETLYF. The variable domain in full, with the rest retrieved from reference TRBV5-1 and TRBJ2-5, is KAGVTQTPRYLIKTRGQQVTLSCSPISGHRSVSWYQQTPGQGLQFLFEYFSETQRNKGNFPGRFSGRQFSNSRSEMNVSTLELGDSALYLCASSWGTNQETLYFGPGTRLLVL.

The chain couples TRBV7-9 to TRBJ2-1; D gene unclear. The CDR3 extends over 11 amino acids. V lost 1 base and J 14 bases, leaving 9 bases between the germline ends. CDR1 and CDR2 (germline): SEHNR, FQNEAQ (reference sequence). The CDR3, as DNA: TGTGCCAGCAGCTTAGACCACGATGAGTTCTTC. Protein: CASSLDHDEFF. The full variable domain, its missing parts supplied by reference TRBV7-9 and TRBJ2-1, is DTGVSQNPRHKITKRGQNVTFRCDPISEHNRLYWYRQTLGQGPEFLTYFQNEAQLEKSRLLSDRFSAERPKGSFSTLEIQRTEQGDSAMYLCASSLDHDEFFGPGTRLTVL.

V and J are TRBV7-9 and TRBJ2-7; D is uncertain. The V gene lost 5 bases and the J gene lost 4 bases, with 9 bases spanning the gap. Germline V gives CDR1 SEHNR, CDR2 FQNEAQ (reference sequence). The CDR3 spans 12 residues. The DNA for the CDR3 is TGTGCCAGCAGCGGAGCCCCTTACGAGCAGTACTTC. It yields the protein CASSGAPYEQYF.

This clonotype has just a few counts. CDR3 DNA sequence: TGTGCCAGCAGCTTATTGGTGGAGTTGGGGGGGGATCTTGGCTACACCTTC. Translating it yields CASSLLVELGGDLGYTF. The chain is built from TRBV7-2 and TRBJ1-2; the D gene is possibly TRBD1 (5 bases). Trimming cost V 2 bases and J 7 bases, with 23 bases left between them. In germline, CDR1 is SGHTA, CDR2 FQGNSA. CDR3 size: 17 residues.

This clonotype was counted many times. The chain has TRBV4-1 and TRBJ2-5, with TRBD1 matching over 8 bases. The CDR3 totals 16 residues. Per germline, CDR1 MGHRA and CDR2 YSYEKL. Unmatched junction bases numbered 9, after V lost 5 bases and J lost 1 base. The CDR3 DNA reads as TGCGCCAGCAGCACCATTGGACAGGGAGTCCAAGAGACCCAGTACTTC. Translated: CASSTIGQGVQETQYF.

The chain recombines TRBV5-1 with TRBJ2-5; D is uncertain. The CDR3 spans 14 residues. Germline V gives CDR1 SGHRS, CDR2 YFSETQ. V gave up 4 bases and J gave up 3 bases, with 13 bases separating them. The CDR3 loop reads CASSPGSPEETQYF. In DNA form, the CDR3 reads TGCGCCAGCAGCCCCGGGTCCCCCGAAGAGACCCAGTACTTC.

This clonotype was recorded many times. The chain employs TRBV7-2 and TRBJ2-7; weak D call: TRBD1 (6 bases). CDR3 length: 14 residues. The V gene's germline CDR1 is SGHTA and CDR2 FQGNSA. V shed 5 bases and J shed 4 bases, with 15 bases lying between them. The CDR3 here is CASSNDRGQYEQYF. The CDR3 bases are TGTGCCAGCAGCAACGACCGTGGACAGTACGAGCAGTACTTC.

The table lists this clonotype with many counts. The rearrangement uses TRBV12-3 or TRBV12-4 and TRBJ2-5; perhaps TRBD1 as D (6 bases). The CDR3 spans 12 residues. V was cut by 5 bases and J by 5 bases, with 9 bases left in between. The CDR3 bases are TGTGCCAGCAGTCGGACAGCCGAGACCCAGTACTTC. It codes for CASSRTAETQYF.

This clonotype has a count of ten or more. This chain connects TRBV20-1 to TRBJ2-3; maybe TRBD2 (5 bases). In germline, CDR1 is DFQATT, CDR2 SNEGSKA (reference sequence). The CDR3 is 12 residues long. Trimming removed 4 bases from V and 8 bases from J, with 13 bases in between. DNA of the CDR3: TGCAGTGCTAATCCGACTATTGGTACGCAGTATTTT. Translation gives CSANPTIGTQYF.

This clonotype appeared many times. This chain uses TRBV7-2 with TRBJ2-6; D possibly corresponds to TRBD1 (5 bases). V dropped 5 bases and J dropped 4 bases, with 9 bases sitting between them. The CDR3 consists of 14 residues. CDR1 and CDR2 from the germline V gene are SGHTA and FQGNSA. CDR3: CASSPRAGANVLTF. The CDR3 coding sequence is TGTGCCAGCAGCCCCAGGGCCGGGGCCAACGTCCTGACTTTC.

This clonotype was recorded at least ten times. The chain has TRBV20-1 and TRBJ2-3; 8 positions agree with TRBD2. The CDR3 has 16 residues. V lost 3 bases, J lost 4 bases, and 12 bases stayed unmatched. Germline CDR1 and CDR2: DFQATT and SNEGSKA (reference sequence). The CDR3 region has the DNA TGCAGTGCTAGTCGACGGGAGGGCCGGGGCCCAGATACGCAGTATTTT. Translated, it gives CSASRREGRGPDTQYF.

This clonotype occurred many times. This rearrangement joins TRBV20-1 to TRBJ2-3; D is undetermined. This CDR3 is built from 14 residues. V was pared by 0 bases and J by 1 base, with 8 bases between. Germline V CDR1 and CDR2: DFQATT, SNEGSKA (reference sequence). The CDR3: CSARDESGTDTQYF. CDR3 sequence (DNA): TGCAGTGCTAGAGATGAGTCAGGCACAGATACGCAGTATTTT.